The clone carrying this T cell receptor (beta chain) was detected once. The sample comes from a study of Ad26.COV2.S vaccination and SARS-CoV-2 variants. The wider study: Donor participated within the Ad26.COV2.S arm of the COV1001 trial.

TCRdb keeps only in-frame clones here, not all; method: immunoSEQ multiplex PCR. The sample holds 300,000 to 350,000 clones, 75% to 90% seen once. This CDR3 has 15 amino acids. The V gene lost 4 bases and the J gene lost 0 bases, with 12 bases spanning the gap. Germline values: CDR1 MNHEY, CDR2 SMNVEV (reference sequence). Treatment given: 15 to 20 received Ad26.COV2.S at low or high dose, single or two shots; roughly five received placebo; per-sample allocation not given. At day 63 after the first vaccine or placebo injection, samples were drawn. The vaccine antigen was prefusion-stabilized Wuhan SARS-CoV-2 spike.

V gene TRBV27 combines with J gene TRBJ1-2; D unresolved. This specimen consisted of peripheral blood, obtained in a trial of Ad26.COV2.S vaccine versus placebo. The sequence came from a person between 18 and 65 years old who received the Ad26.COV2.S COVID-19 vaccine or a placebo. CDR3 DNA sequence: TGTGCCAGCAGTTACCGAGGGAAAGCTAACTATGGCTACACCTTC. This codes for CASSYRGKANYGYTF.